This T cell receptor beta chain was retrieved from a study of cytotoxic CD8 clonotypes in ibrutinib-treated CLL (dated by TCRdb to the early 2020s). A note on the overall study: The cohort included some 14 treatment-naive and about a dozen relapsed/refractory patients; around 17 were IGHV unmutated. Samples at response were collected after a median of about twelve months of treatment, with a range of about 6 to 40 months. Partial responses were observed in roughly 24 patients and complete responses in 2; after a median follow-up of around 68 months, remission was maintained in 14 patients and progression was observed in approximately 12. Of the approximately 90 participants in the trial, about two dozen had longitudinal samples available. Samples averaged roughly 280,000 productive templates and approximately 100,000 productive rearrangements. Cryopreserved peripheral blood mononuclear cells were obtained before treatment, at response, and at either sustained remission or disease progression. Patients were still on ibrutinib when every remission and progressive disease sample was collected. Study-wide findings and limitations: Public clonotypes were rare and either contracted or stayed stable during treatment, and the rise in clonality at ibrutinib response reflected the expansion of private clonotypes. Sampling times were not matched between sustained-remission and progressing patients, and lymph node repertoires were not studied. Baseline clonality was found to be higher than that of age-matched healthy donors and was strongly correlated with circulating CD8+ T-cell counts. At ibrutinib response clonality went up, during sustained remission it held steady, and at progression it dropped back toward baseline.

Of note for this clone: Its antigen target is currently unknown. Per-base qualities were not stored, and no clone one base away is much larger.

V sheds 8 bases and J sheds 2 bases, leaving 16 bases between their ends. The germline V gene sets CDR1 to MGHDK and CDR2 to SYGVNS. Inclusive of the bounding cysteine and phenylalanine, the CDR3 is 14 residues long. CDR3 DNA only is kept here, 42 bases in frame from base 1. The label giving this sample's time point can be read as: less than 30 months on ibrutinib. For TCR beta library preparation, approximately 2 micrograms of genomic DNA were extracted from the cryopreserved PBMCs. Longitudinal blood samples from CLL patients on ibrutinib monotherapy underwent high-throughput TCR beta sequencing. The patients took part in an open-label, single-center phase 2 trial of ibrutinib monotherapy. Each clonotype received, on average, 10x coverage in deep resolution sequencing performed on a MiSeq, where the target depth lay between 1 in 1 million and 1 in 200,000 T cells. The immunoSEQ hsTCRB Kit was used to generate TCR beta libraries. The original pipeline was this. Data were analyzed with ImmunoSEQ Data Assistant and ImmunoSEQ Analyzer, with V, D and J genes assigned per IMGT definitions. Clonality was computed as one minus normalized Shannon entropy of productive rearrangement frequencies, ranging from 0 to 1. Public clonotype analysis was restricted to overrepresented clonotypes comprising at least 0.05% of each patient's repertoire. Thirteen age-matched healthy donor repertoires from immuneACCESS were used as controls for clonality. Held by TCRdb, this immuneACCESS table contains in-frame sequences only and omits some clones. Under half of the omission traces to an unresolved V gene where checked; the cause of the rest is unknown. That table furnishes V, J and clone size, whereas the DNA furnished D and trimming. A total of around 250,000 clones appear in this sample, 60% to 75% of them only once. Of the sample, 15% falls within the top ten clones.

The sequence is built from TRBV25-1 and TRBJ2-7, with the D segment identity uncertain. This receptor was obtained from a human donor with chronic lymphocytic leukemia. This material consisted of PBMCs, taken after 24 months of ibrutinib treatment. At the DNA level, the sequence is TGTGCCAGCCGTTCCCCAAAGACGCCCTACGAGCAGTACTTC. This codes for CASRSPKTPYEQYF.